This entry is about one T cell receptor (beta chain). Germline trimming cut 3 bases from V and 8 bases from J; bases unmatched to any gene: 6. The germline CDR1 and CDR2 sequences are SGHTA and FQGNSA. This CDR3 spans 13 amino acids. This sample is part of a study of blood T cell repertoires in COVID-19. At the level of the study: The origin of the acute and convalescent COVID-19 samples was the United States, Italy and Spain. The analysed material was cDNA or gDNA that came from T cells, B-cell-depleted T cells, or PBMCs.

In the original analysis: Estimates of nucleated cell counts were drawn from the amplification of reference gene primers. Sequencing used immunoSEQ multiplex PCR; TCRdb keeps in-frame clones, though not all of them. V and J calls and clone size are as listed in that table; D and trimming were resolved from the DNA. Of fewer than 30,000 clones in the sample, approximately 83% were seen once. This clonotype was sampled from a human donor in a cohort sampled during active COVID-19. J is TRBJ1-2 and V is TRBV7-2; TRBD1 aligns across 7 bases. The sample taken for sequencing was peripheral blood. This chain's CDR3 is CASSFDRAGGYTF. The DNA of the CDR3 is TGTGCCAGCAGCTTCGACAGGGCTGGAGGCTACACCTTC.